The clone carrying this T cell receptor beta chain was counted at least ten times. What it binds is unknown. The data were obtained in a study of human T cells and chemical hapten exposure. Study-level information: Per-sample TCR yields varied mainly from small pooled library volume differences.

Broader study findings: TCRs above 1 in 1000 frequency stayed constant with DPC sensitization.

Single cDNA molecules in the library carried unique molecular identifiers attached during preparation. Methods used by the authors: Counting gave a median of around 100,000 TCRs per sample, with values ranging from about 23,224 to 700,000. A single record per CDR3 protein comes from TCRdb applying MiXCR to the RACE reads. TCRdb's processing, not the authors' own work, is the source of the V and J calls. The sample contains about 37,000 distinct CDR3 sequences, about 5.5% of which appear only once. Indicated time point: healthy volunteer bleed at 6 weeks. Total RNA was extracted from unfractionated whole blood. Material for sequencing was whole blood. The clonotype was recovered from a human donor in good health. Some clones in this sample may be carry-over from other donors' samples.

As DNA, the CDR3 is TGTGCCAGCAGCTTAGCCGGAGCGGACTATAGCAATCAGCCCCAGCATTTT. It specifies CASSLAGADYSNQPQHF. V is TRBV7-9 and J is TRBJ1-5; the D is unclear. The CDR3 has 17 amino acids. V was trimmed by 0 bases and J by 0 bases, leaving 12 bases between them. Per the germline V gene, CDR1 is SEHNR and CDR2 is FQNEAQ (reference sequence). Together with reference TRBV7-9 and TRBJ1-5, the CDR3 gives the full variable domain: DTGVSQNPRHKITKRGQNVTFRCDPISEHNRLYWYRQTLGQGPEFLTYFQNEAQLEKSRLLSDRFSAERPKGSFSTLEIQRTEQGDSAMYLCASSLAGADYSNQPQHFGDGTRLSIL.